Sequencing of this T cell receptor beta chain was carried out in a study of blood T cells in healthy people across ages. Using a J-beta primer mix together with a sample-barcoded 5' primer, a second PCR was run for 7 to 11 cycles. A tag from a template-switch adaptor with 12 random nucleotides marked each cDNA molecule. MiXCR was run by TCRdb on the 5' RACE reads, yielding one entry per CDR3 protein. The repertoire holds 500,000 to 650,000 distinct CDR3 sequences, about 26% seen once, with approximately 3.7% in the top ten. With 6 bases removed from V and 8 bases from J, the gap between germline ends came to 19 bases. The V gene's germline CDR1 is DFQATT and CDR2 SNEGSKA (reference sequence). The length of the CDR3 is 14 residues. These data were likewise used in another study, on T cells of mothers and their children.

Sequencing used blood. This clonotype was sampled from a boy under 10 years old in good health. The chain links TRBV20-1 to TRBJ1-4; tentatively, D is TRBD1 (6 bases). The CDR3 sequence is CSATPTSRGEKLFF. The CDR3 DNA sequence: TGCAGTGCCACACCGACGTCAAGGGGGGAAAAACTGTTTTTT.